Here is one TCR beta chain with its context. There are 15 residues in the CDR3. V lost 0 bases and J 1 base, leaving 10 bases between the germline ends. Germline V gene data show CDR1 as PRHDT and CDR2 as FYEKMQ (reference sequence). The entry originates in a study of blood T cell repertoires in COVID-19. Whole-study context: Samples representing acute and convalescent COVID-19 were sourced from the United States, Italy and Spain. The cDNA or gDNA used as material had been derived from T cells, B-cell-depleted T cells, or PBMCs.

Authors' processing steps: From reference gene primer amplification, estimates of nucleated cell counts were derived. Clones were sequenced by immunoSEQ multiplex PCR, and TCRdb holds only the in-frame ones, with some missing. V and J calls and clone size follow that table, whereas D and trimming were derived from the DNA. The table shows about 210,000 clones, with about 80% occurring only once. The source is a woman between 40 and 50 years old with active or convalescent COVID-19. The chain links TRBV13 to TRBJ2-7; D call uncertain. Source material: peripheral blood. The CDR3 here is CASSLGTETSYEQYF. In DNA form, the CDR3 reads TGTGCCAGCAGCTTAGGCACGGAGACGTCCTACGAGCAGTACTTC.